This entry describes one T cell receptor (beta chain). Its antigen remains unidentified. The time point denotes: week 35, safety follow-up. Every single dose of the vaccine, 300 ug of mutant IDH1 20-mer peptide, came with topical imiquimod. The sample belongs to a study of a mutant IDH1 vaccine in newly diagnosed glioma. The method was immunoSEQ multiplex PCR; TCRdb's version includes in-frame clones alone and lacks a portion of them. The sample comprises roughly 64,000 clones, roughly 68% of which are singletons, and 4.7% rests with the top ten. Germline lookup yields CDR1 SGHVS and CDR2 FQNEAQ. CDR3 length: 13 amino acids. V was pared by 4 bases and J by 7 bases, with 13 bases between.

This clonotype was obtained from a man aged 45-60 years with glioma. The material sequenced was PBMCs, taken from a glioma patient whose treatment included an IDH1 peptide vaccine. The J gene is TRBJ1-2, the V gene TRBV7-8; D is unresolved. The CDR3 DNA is TGTGCCAGCAGCTCCGGGTCGAGCCCTGGCTACACCTTC. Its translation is CASSSGSSPGYTF.